This TCR beta chain was recovered during a study of blood T cell repertoires in COVID-19. About the study: Both acute and convalescent COVID-19 samples were obtained from the United States, Italy and Spain. T cells, B-cell-depleted T cells, or PBMCs provided the cDNA or gDNA that served as material.

Original analysis: Estimation of nucleated cell counts was performed using reference gene primer amplification. The repertoire was sequenced with immunoSEQ multiplex PCR; TCRdb's copy has only in-frame clones and lacks some. V and J calls and clone size come straight from that table; D and trimming were deduced from the DNA. The table records about 240,000 clones, roughly four fifths of them present only once. The CDR3 has 16 residues. The germline V gene has CDR1 SGHTA and CDR2 FQGNSA. V lost 7 bases and J lost 5; bases outside the gene matches: 15. This chain connects TRBV7-2 to TRBJ2-3; 7 positions agree with TRBD2. This sequence originates from a woman aged 18-29 years with acute or convalescent COVID-19. Input material: peripheral blood. CDR3 amino acids: CASTPGLSGAGDTQYF. The CDR3 coding sequence is TGTGCCAGCACCCCCGGGCTGAGCGGGGCGGGAGATACGCAGTATTTT. The full variable domain, with the rest looked up from reference TRBV7-2 and TRBJ2-3, is GAGVSQSPSNKVTEKGKDVELRCDPISGHTALYWYRQSLGQGLEFLIYFQGNSAPDKSGLPSDRFSAERTGGSVSTLTIQRTQQEDSAVYLCASTPGLSGAGDTQYFGPGTRLTVL.